This T cell receptor beta chain was identified during a study of low-dose radiotherapy and immunotherapy resistance in tumors. Study information: The study delivered 0.5 Gy per fraction every 2 weeks to Cohort 1, totaling 6.5 Gy. Every two weeks patients got nivolumab 240 mg flat dose, plus ipilimumab 1 mg/kg every six weeks, intravenously. Aspirin was taken orally by patients at 300 mg daily for four cycles from cycle 1 day 1.

TRAV- and TRBV-specific primers were used for first-strand cDNA, which covered alpha and beta chains. For amplifying TCRs, the PCR ran for around 20 cycles with Phusion, which was used together with a constant-region primer and the adapter on the V primers. TCRdb processed the reads anew with MiXCR; each CDR3 protein has one entry. The table has 80,000 to 95,000 distinct CDR3 sequences, more than 8% seen once. Indicated time point: before trial treatment. Every donor's regimen consisted of nivolumab, ipilimumab, aspirin, low-dose cyclophosphamide and low-dose radiotherapy. Germline V gene sequence: CDR1 SGHKS, CDR2 YYEKEE (reference sequence). The CDR3 extends over 13 amino acids. Trimming pared 1 base from V and 3 bases from J, leaving 7 bases between. Many counts were recorded for this clonotype.

Material: PBMCs, obtained before treatment. The chain uses TRBV5-5 and TRBJ2-5; no firm D call. The TCR comes from a male donor with prostate cancer. As DNA, the CDR3 is TGTGCCAGCAGCTTGCCAGGCAAAGAGACCCAGTACTTC. Protein product: CASSLPGKETQYF.